This T cell receptor beta chain was obtained from a study of Graves' ophthalmopathy and Graves' hyperthyroidism (dated by TCRdb to about 2018). Study-level background: Peripheral blood was collected at initial diagnosis, before any treatment. The study used TCR beta repertoire signatures to distinguish Graves' ophthalmopathy from Graves' hyperthyroidism and to predict progression to ophthalmopathy. Following sampling, methimazole starting at 30 mg daily was administered to hyperthyroidism patients, and high-dose intravenous methylprednisolone was administered to ophthalmopathy patients. In total, around 140 blood samples were TCR-sequenced: some 43 ophthalmopathy, 80 or so hyperthyroidism and roughly 17 hyperthyroidism-to-ophthalmopathy patients. To explore V-J signatures distinguishing ophthalmopathy from hyperthyroidism, a discovery set of around 97 patients (about 41 ophthalmopathy, 57 stable hyperthyroidism) was enrolled. The independent validation cohort included about 20 hyperthyroidism patients plus 17 patients who later progressed from hyperthyroidism to ophthalmopathy. In more than five hyperthyroidism patients, T-cell repertoires of thyroid tissue and blood were compared.

Measured from the cysteine to the phenylalanine, the CDR3 is 14 residues long. Only the CDR3 portion is preserved as DNA: 42 bases, with reading frame beginning at the first base. V was cut back by 6 bases and J by 5 bases, leaving a gap of 16 bases between them. This clonotype was detected many times. Its antigen has not been determined. No much larger clone is present one base from it, and per-base qualities are unavailable. For repertoire sequencing, TCR beta CDR3 regions were amplified from RNA transcripts. The first round was an RT-PCR using HTBI primers with the Qiagen OneStep RT-PCR kit, and this first round was followed by a second-round multiplex PCR, then size selection and purification. The libraries underwent paired-end sequencing with 100 bp reads on an Illumina HiSeq2000. From the authors' description of their analysis: SOAPnuke was used to process the reads, throwing out any read that had adapters, had uncalled bases, had a mean Phred below 15, or lacked an exact constant-primer or identifier match. High-quality paired reads were merged with COPE v1.2.5. Unique nucleotide sequences were defined as clonotypes and aligned to IMGT TRB V, D and J references using MiTCR v1.1. The analysis was limited to V-J combinations with a frequency above 0.0001, which together covered 98% to 99.2% of repertoires. For each V-J combination, a TCR clonal expansion and chaos score was defined as F50 clonal expansion divided by the chaos observed in the TCRdist matrix. Welch's t-statistics and random forest were used to narrow the features down to roughly twelve V-J combinations, which were then fed into a naive Bayes classifier. The similarity between thyroid and blood repertoires was quantified using the Morisita-Horn index. TCRdb reanalyzed the raw reads on its own, using fastp at Q25 for trimming and MiXCR for clone calling, and kept in-frame beta chains. Each entry merges the rows of one CDR3 protein and shows their most common DNA and genes. TCRdb's processing, not the authors' own work, is the source of the V and J calls. The sample table contains roughly 350,000 distinct CDR3 sequences; only one count was recorded for about 18% of them. The ten most abundant clones make up 2% to 3% of the sample.

A patient counted as having stable hyperthyroidism if there was no progression to ophthalmopathy within 18 months of follow-up. Hyperthyroidism patients were newly diagnosed, were aged 18 to 65 years, and had a disease duration under 2 months. Patients with other autoimmune diseases, uncontrolled infections, pregnancy or lactation were excluded. Clinical symptoms, serum thyroxine, TRAb, thyroid ultrasound and orbital computed tomography formed the basis of the diagnosis. PBMCs were isolated from more than 9 ml of fresh peripheral blood by Ficoll-Paque density gradient centrifugation. Total RNA was extracted using Trizol reagent, and RNA quality was checked on an Agilent 2100 Bioanalyzer. Broader findings and caveats from the paper: In validation, the model predicted ophthalmopathy progression with 55% to 71% sensitivity and about 77% specificity; 12 predicted patients were CT-confirmed with GO in a median of about 6.2 months. No statistical method was used to set the sample size in advance, and the investigators knew which group each participant was assigned to. Most expanded thyroid clonotypes with frequency above 0.001 were also detected in blood, suggesting blood repertoires may reflect the thyroid immune response. In cross-validation, the 13-signature model distinguished ophthalmopathy from stable hyperthyroidism with 85% to 90% sensitivity and around 82% specificity, and in the test set the corresponding values were roughly 78% and 74%.

The receptor was isolated from an adult woman with stable Graves' hyperthyroidism. The sequencing sample was made of peripheral blood. This chain joins TRBV12-3 or TRBV12-4 to TRBJ2-5, with a tentative D gene TRBD2 over 7 matching bases. The CDR3 here reads CASSWSGGPETQYF. The sequence in DNA is TGTGCCAGCAGCTGGTCGGGGGGCCCCGAGACCCAGTACTTC.